These T cell receptor beta chains were read from a single sample in a study of neurological immune-mediated disorders. TCRdb independently ran MiXCR on the 5' RACE reads; one entry per CDR3 protein. The sample records roughly 80,000 distinct CDR3 sequences, 17% being singletons. The sequenced material came from PBMCs. Every receptor here comes from a woman in her 40s in good health. Each CDR3 is given with its conserved first and last residue. Each record gives: J gene, clone size, D gene, V gene, CDR3 protein, CDR3 DNA. D genes are given only for firm matches. Only part of the rows carry a size: once, few, many, or a class if the clone is expanded.

TRBJ1-1 | few | . | TRBV6-1 | CASSGAFF | TGTGCCAGCAGTGGGGCTTTCTTT
TRBJ2-5 | many | . | TRBV10-3 | CAISESSLSETQYF | TGTGCCATCAGTGAGTCCAGCCTTTCGGAGACCCAGTACTTC
TRBJ1-4 | few | . | TRBV30 | CAWGPREPTNEKLFF | TGTGCCTGGGGACCCCGGGAGCCAACTAATGAAAAACTGTTTTTT
TRBJ2-7 | many | . | TRBV5-1 | CASSLSRKTYEQYF | TGCGCCAGCAGCTTGTCTAGGAAGACCTACGAGCAGTACTTC
TRBJ2-5 | many | . | TRBV5-1 | CASSSSGRIQETQYF | TGCGCCAGCAGCTCCTCGGGACGGATACAAGAGACCCAGTACTTC
TRBJ2-4 | . | TRBD1 | TRBV15 | CTSSPLGGTGNIQYF | TGTACCAGCAGCCCCCTAGGAGGGACAGGGAACATTCAGTACTTC
TRBJ2-1 | many | . | TRBV7-6 | CASSYSSMTGLYNEQFF | TGTGCCAGCAGCTATTCAAGCATGACCGGACTTTACAATGAGCAGTTCTTC
TRBJ2-7 | many | TRBD1 | TRBV5-1 | CASSLTGVYEQYF | TGCGCCAGCAGCTTGACAGGGGTGTACGAGCAGTACTTC
TRBJ1-2 | . | . | TRBV5-8 | CASSPVVKRKDGYTF | TGTGCCAGCAGCCCAGTAGTTAAGCGGAAGGATGGCTACACCTTC
TRBJ1-2 | many | . | TRBV27 | CASWAENYGYTF | TGTGCCAGCTGGGCGGAGAACTATGGCTACACCTTC
TRBJ2-3 | . | TRBD2 | TRBV20-1 | CSAINAGGPTDTQYF | TGCAGTGCCATAAATGCGGGGGGCCCCACAGATACGCAGTATTTT
TRBJ1-5 | many | TRBD1 | TRBV12-3/TRBV12-4 | CASRTTGASNQPQHF | TGTGCCAGCAGGACCACAGGGGCCAGCAATCAGCCCCAGCATTTT
TRBJ2-5 | many | . | TRBV5-1 | CASSRMGEGETQYF | TGCGCCAGCAGCCGAATGGGGGAAGGAGAGACCCAGTACTTC
TRBJ2-5 | many | . | TRBV20-1 | CSARDLKGDQETQYF | TGCAGTGCTAGAGATCTCAAAGGGGACCAAGAGACCCAGTACTTC
TRBJ1-1 | many | . | TRBV20-1 | CSARVLQTKGTEAFF | TGCAGTGCTAGAGTTCTGCAGACCAAGGGAACTGAAGCTTTCTTT
TRBJ2-1 | many | . | TRBV2 | CASSRETGEQFF | TGTGCCAGCAGTAGAGAGACTGGGGAGCAGTTCTTC
TRBJ2-3 | many | . | TRBV20-1 | CSAHRDPLTDTQYF | TGCAGTGCTCACCGGGACCCGCTCACAGATACGCAGTATTTT
TRBJ2-7 | . | TRBD2 | TRBV20-1 | CSASLSGTSGGRQYF | TGCAGTGCTAGCTTAAGCGGGACTAGCGGGGGGCGGCAGTACTTC
TRBJ1-2 | . | TRBD1 | TRBV30 | CAWTPRGTGTGYTF | TGTGCCTGGACCCCCCGGGGGACAGGGACTGGCTACACCTTC
TRBJ2-7 | . | . | TRBV11-2 | CASSLERGPSYEQYF | TGTGCCAGCAGCTTAGAGCGGGGGCCTTCCTACGAGCAGTACTTC
TRBJ2-1 | many | . | TRBV7-2 | CASSFSLSDEQFF | TGTGCCAGCAGCTTCTCCCTTTCGGATGAGCAGTTCTTC
TRBJ1-2 | many | . | TRBV6-1 | CASIRDYGYTF | TGTGCCAGCATTCGGGACTATGGCTACACCTTC
TRBJ1-5 | few | TRBD1 | TRBV28 | CASRHTGTVFSNQPQHF | TGTGCCAGCAGACATACCGGGACAGTGTTCAGCAATCAGCCCCAGCATTTT
TRBJ2-5 | few | TRBD2 | TRBV12-3/TRBV12-4 | CASSLEPLTSGSQETQYF | TGTGCCAGCAGTTTAGAACCCCTGACTAGCGGGTCCCAAGAGACCCAGTACTTC
TRBJ1-5 | many | . | TRBV12-3/TRBV12-4 | CASSSRGPNQPQHF | TGTGCCAGCAGTTCCCGGGGTCCCAATCAGCCCCAGCATTTT
TRBJ2-3 | medium-sized | . | TRBV5-1 | CASSLAASTDTQYF | TGCGCCAGCAGCTTGGCCGCTAGCACAGATACGCAGTATTTT
TRBJ1-2 | many | . | TRBV7-2 | CASSLIPGHGYTF | TGTGCCAGCAGCTTAATCCCCGGGCATGGCTACACCTTC
TRBJ1-2 | many | . | TRBV7-2 | CASGSSPTGQGYTF | TGTGCCAGCGGCTCCTCCCCCACAGGGCAGGGCTACACCTTC
TRBJ2-7 | many | TRBD2 | TRBV5-8 | CASSPGTSGGYEQYF | TGTGCCAGCAGCCCCGGGACTAGCGGGGGCTACGAGCAGTACTTC
TRBJ1-1 | many | . | TRBV5-1 | CASSLAGSTEAFF | TGCGCCAGCAGCTTGGCAGGGAGCACTGAAGCTTTCTTT
TRBJ1-2 | . | . | TRBV5-1 | CASSLEGGSGYAF | TGCGCAAGCAGCTTGGAGGGGGGTTCTGGCTACGCCTTC
TRBJ2-3 | once | TRBD1 | TRBV20-1 | CSAREGTGDLEQYF | TGCAGTGCTAGAGAAGGGACAGGGGACCTTGAGCAGTATTTT
TRBJ2-2 | . | . | TRBV24-1 | CATSDHGTNTGELFF | TGTGCCACCAGTGATCACGGAACTAACACCGGGGAGCTGTTTTTT
TRBJ1-3 | many | TRBD1 | TRBV5-1 | CASSLGDRDRGGNTIYF | TGCGCCAGCAGCTTGGGAGACCGGGACAGGGGAGGAAACACCATATATTTT
TRBJ2-7 | many | TRBD2 | TRBV14 | CASSPSGGYEQYF | TGTGCCAGCAGCCCCAGCGGGGGCTACGAGCAGTACTTC
TRBJ2-1 | . | TRBD2 | TRBV5-1 | CASSLQAREYNEQFF | TGCGCCAGCAGCTTGCAAGCGCGGGAGTACAATGAGCAGTTCTTC
TRBJ2-2 | many | . | TRBV20-1 | CSARSGPNTGELFF | TGCAGTGCTAGATCCGGACCGAACACCGGGGAGCTGTTTTTT